The 18 T cell receptor beta chains below come from one sample, sequenced in a study of T-cell memory formation after mild COVID-19 (dated by TCRdb to the early 2020s). The library was prepared using 5' RACE. Sequencing relied on an Illumina NovaSeq 6000. Clones were called with MiXCR by TCRdb after fastp trimmed the public reads at Q25, and only in-frame beta chains were retained. Rows are combined by CDR3 protein, so each entry shows the most common genes and DNA. The sample includes some 340,000 distinct CDR3 sequences, with 10% to 15% observed a single time. The ten most abundant clones make up about 20% of the sample. Sequencing was performed on PBMCs or a T cell subset sorted from them (not recorded which). These TCRs come from a man aged 18 to 35 who had mild COVID-19 (a few samples of this study predate the infection). The sample titles of this study are shuffled in the database, so cell type and time point are left out; the donor was told from shared clones.

Of note for this clonotype: Given a much more abundant clone one base away, this may be a read error. The chain couples TRBV6-5 to TRBJ2-1; D assignment may be TRBD1 or TRBD2 (5 bases each). The CDR3 runs to 15 residues. CDR1 and CDR2 (germline): MNHEY, SVGAGI. V lost 2 bases, J lost 7 bases, and 15 bases lay in between. The CDR3 DNA is TGTGCCAGCAGTTACGCTTGGACAAGGACTAATGAGCAGTTCTTC. This translates into CASSYAWTRTNEQFF.

This rearrangement joins TRBV5-5 to TRBJ2-7; TRBD2 is a possible D gene (6 bases). The ends were cut back, 4 bases at V and 2 bases at J, with 19 bases in the middle. The CDR3 contains 16 residues. Germline CDR1 SGHKS, CDR2 YYEKEE (reference sequence). CDR3 loop: CASSLTGGTLTYEQYF. CDR3 nucleotides: TGTGCCAGCAGCCTTACAGGAGGGACTCTGACCTACGAGCAGTACTTC.

This clonotype was recorded at least ten times. The V call is TRBV12-3 or TRBV12-4, the J call TRBJ1-2; the D gene is possibly TRBD1 (5 bases). The germline V and J ends were trimmed by 3 bases and 8 bases, with 13 bases remaining between them. CDR3 size: 13 residues. CDR3 sequence (DNA): TGTGCCAGCAGTTTGCAAGGGGCCCTGGGCTACACCTTC. Protein product: CASSLQGALGYTF.

This clonotype was found a few times. This sequence joins TRBV6-1 and TRBJ2-2; weak D call: TRBD1 (6 bases). V was clipped by 7 bases and J by 2 bases, with 17 bases between them. The CDR3 is made up of 16 amino acids. Germline loops: CDR1 MNHNS, CDR2 SASEGT. The CDR3 region is CASNSRGGFNTGELFF. CDR3 coding DNA: TGTGCCAGCAATAGCAGGGGTGGATTCAACACCGGGGAGCTGTTTTTT.

The table lists this clonotype with a few counts. V is TRBV12-3 or TRBV12-4 and J is TRBJ2-3, with 7 bases that match TRBD2. This CDR3 is 15 amino acids long. The ends lost 8 bases at V and 1 base at J; junction bases unmatched: 9. The CDR3: CASHRNRGGTDTQYF. In DNA, the CDR3 is TGTGCCAGCCACCGTAATCGGGGGGGCACAGATACGCAGTATTTT.

The rearrangement joins TRBV6-6 to TRBJ2-7; 8 nucleotides align to TRBD1. The junction had 10 bases not matched to a gene; V was cut back by 5 bases and J by 4 bases. Germline CDR1 and CDR2: MNHNY and SVGAGI (reference sequence). The CDR3 is 15 residues long. The CDR3 DNA is TGTGCCAGCAGTCGAGGGGGACAGGAACTTTACGAGCAGTACTTC. Amino acid sequence: CASSRGGQELYEQYF.

V usage is TRBV9 and J usage is TRBJ1-5, with D hard to call. This CDR3 has 14 residues. Trimming took off 2 bases at V and 3 bases at J, with 9 bases between the two ends. CDR1 and CDR2 (germline): SGDLS, YYNGEE. The DNA for the CDR3 is TGTGCCAGCAGCGTTGGGGAATTCAATCAGCCCCAGCATTTT. Translation: CASSVGEFNQPQHF.

This clonotype was seen a handful of times. The CDR3: CSARSVPRHSGNTIYF. CDR3 nucleotide sequence: TGCAGTGCTAGGAGTGTCCCACGCCACTCTGGAAACACCATATATTTT. The chain has TRBV20-1 and TRBJ1-3; D not resolved. The CDR3 is 16 amino acids. The V end was cut by 3 bases, the J end by 0 bases, with 15 bases between. Per the germline V gene, CDR1 is DFQATT and CDR2 is SNEGSKA (reference sequence).

The rearrangement links TRBV5-1 to TRBJ1-1; D is unclear. In germline, CDR1 is SGHRS, CDR2 YFSETQ. The CDR3 has 16 residues. V gave up 3 bases and J gave up 1 base, with 16 bases separating them. The CDR3 nucleotides are TGCGCCAGCAGCTCCCGATACCAGGAGGGGAACACTGAAGCTTTCTTT. It is translated as CASSSRYQEGNTEAFF.

This clonotype was observed a few times. CDR3 in amino acids: CASSREWDTEAFF. CDR3 coding DNA: TGTGCCAGCAGCCGCGAGTGGGATACTGAAGCTTTCTTT. The chain combines TRBV14 with TRBJ1-1; no definite D call. CDR3 length equals 13 residues. V shed 4 bases and J shed 5 bases, with 11 bases lying between them. CDR1 is SGHDN and CDR2 is FVKESK in the germline V gene.

In this sample, this clonotype turned up a few times. This chain uses TRBV5-1 with TRBJ1-1; maybe TRBD1 (5 bases). V lost 3 bases, J lost 5 bases, and 17 bases lay in between. The CDR3 sequence is 15 residues long. The germline gives CDR1 SGHRS, CDR2 YFSETQ. CDR3 region: CASSSLREGVTEAFF. The DNA of the CDR3 is TGCGCCAGCAGCTCCCTTAGGGAAGGGGTTACTGAAGCTTTCTTT.

This clonotype appeared a few times. The chain links TRBV29-1 to TRBJ1-2, with a possible D match to TRBD1 (5 bases). With 4 bases removed from V and 4 bases from J, the gap between germline ends came to 10 bases. Germline V gene lookup returns CDR1 SQVTM and CDR2 ANQGSEA. This CDR3 spans 12 amino acids. The CDR3 region has the DNA TGCAGCGTTGGGGGGATGGGCTATGGCTACACCTTC. This gives the protein CSVGGMGYGYTF. The full variable domain, completed using reference TRBV29-1 and TRBJ1-2, is SAVISQKPSRDICQRGTSLTIQCQVDSQVTMMFWYRQQPGQSLTLIATANQGSEATYESGFVIDKFPISRPNLTFSTLTVSNMSPEDSSIYLCSVGGMGYGYTFGSGTRLTVV.

This clonotype was counted only a few times. The chain recombines TRBV7-2 with TRBJ2-2; TRBD2 aligns across 13 bases. Per the germline V gene, CDR1 is SGHTA and CDR2 is FQGNSA. Losses at the gene ends were 6 bases for V and 0 bases for J; bases not matched to a gene: 7. The CDR3 spans 18 residues. CDR3: CASRDRTSGGANTGELFF. CDR3 coding DNA: TGTGCCAGCAGGGATAGGACTAGCGGGGGCGCGAACACCGGGGAGCTGTTTTTT. Using reference TRBV7-2 and TRBJ2-2 for the parts outside the CDR3, the full variable domain is GAGVSQSPSNKVTEKGKDVELRCDPISGHTALYWYRQSLGQGLEFLIYFQGNSAPDKSGLPSDRFSAERTGGSVSTLTIQRTQQEDSAVYLCASRDRTSGGANTGELFFGEGSRLTVL.

The chain joins TRBV28 to TRBJ1-2, with D possibly being TRBD1 (5 bases). Germline CDR1 and CDR2: MDHEN and SYDVKM. The V end was cut by 4 bases, the J end by 8 bases, with 17 bases between. The CDR3 contains 14 residues. CDR3: CASSSQRTGGGYTF. The CDR3 coding sequence is TGTGCCAGCAGTTCCCAACGGACCGGGGGAGGCTACACCTTC.

This clonotype was counted between two and nine times. J is TRBJ1-2 and V is TRBV7-6, with D perhaps TRBD1 (6 bases). CDR1 SGHVS and CDR2 FNYEAQ come from the germline V gene. There are 11 residues in the CDR3. The CDR3, as DNA: TGTGCGGTCGGGGGGCACTATGGCTACACCTTC. It is translated as CAVGGHYGYTF.

The sample holds a few counts of this clonotype. This chain uses TRBV19 with TRBJ2-2, with D perhaps assigned TRBD1 or TRBD2 (5 bases each). The CDR3 contains 15 residues. The germline V and J ends were trimmed by 3 bases and 3 bases, with 11 bases remaining between them. Per germline, CDR1 LNHDA and CDR2 SQIVND (reference sequence). Here the CDR3 reads CASSMTGTYTGELFF. In DNA form, the CDR3 reads TGTGCCAGTAGTATGACGGGGACCTACACCGGGGAGCTGTTTTTT.

A few counts support this clonotype. The chain recombines TRBV5-5 with TRBJ2-7; D may correspond to TRBD1 or TRBD2 (5 bases each). The CDR3 is 14 amino acids. V dropped 0 bases and J dropped 3 bases, with 10 bases sitting between them. Germline CDR1 SGHKS, CDR2 YYEKEE (reference sequence). CDR3 DNA sequence: TGTGCCAGCAGCTTGGTGGGACGGAACTACGAGCAGTACGTC. Translated, it gives CASSLVGRNYEQYV.

The chain is built from TRBV6-2 or TRBV6-3 and TRBJ2-7; 7 bases line up with TRBD1. The ends lost 5 bases at V and 3 bases at J; junction bases unmatched: 10. The CDR3 is made up of 15 amino acids. Germline CDR1 is MNHEY and CDR2 is SVGEGT. For the CDR3, the DNA is TGTGCCAGCAGTAACCTCCGCCAGGGGGTCTACGAGCAGTACTTC. Translating it yields CASSNLRQGVYEQYF.